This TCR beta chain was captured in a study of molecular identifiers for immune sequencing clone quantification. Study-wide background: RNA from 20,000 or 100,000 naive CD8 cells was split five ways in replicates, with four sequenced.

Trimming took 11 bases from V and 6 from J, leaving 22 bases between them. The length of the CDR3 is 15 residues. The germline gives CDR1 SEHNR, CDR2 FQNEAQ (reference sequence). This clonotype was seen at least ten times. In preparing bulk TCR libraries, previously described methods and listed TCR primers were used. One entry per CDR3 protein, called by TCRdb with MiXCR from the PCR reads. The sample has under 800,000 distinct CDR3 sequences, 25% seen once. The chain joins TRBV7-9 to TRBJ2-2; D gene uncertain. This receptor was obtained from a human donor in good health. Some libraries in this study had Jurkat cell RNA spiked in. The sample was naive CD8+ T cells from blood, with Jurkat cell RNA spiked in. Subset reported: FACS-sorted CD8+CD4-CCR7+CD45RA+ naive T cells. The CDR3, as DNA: TGTGCCGTCACGCCCTGGTCCCAGTCCCCCGGGGAGCTGTTTTTT. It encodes CAVTPWSQSPGELFF.